These T cell receptor beta chains were read from a single sample in a study of early T cells in non-severe SARS-CoV-2 infection. TCRdb reprocessed the 5' RACE reads via MiXCR and lists one record per CDR3 protein. Among tens of thousands of distinct CDR3 sequences listed, 15% were seen once. The sequencing input was whole blood. The receptors were gathered from an adult who was a healthcare worker with PCR-confirmed SARS-CoV-2 infection or an uninfected control (not recorded which). Each CDR3 is given with its conserved first and last residue. D genes are given only for firm matches. Size is stated for part of the rows, as once, few or many counts, or as a class when the clone is expanded.

d_call	cdr3_length	v_call	clone_size	j_call	cdr3_aa	cdr3_nt
-	11	TRBV28	-	TRBJ2-4	CASSEINIQYF	TGTGCCAGCAGTGAGATAAACATTCAGTACTTC
-	15	TRBV11-2	-	TRBJ2-2	CASSLGGSFTGELFF	TGTGCCAGCAGCTTAGGGGGCAGTTTCACCGGGGAGCTGTTTTTT
TRBD2	14	TRBV7-9	-	TRBJ2-1	CASSLTLAGNEQFF	TGTGCCAGCAGCTTAACACTAGCGGGGAATGAGCAGTTCTTC
-	13	TRBV28	few	TRBJ2-7	CASSLYPHYEQYF	TGTGCCAGCAGTTTATACCCCCACTACGAGCAGTACTTC
-	12	TRBV28	many	TRBJ2-2	CASNEDRGELFF	TGTGCCAGCAACGAGGACCGCGGGGAGCTGTTTTTT
TRBD2	16	TRBV11-2	few	TRBJ2-2	CASRRLAGKQPGELFF	TGTGCCAGCAGACGTTTAGCGGGAAAACAACCCGGGGAGCTGTTTTTT
TRBD2	15	TRBV20-1	many	TRBJ2-7	CSARGPLAGNYEQYF	TGCAGTGCTAGAGGCCCACTAGCGGGAAACTACGAGCAGTACTTC
-	14	TRBV5-1	-	TRBJ2-7	CASRADTGTYEQYF	TGCGCCAGCAGGGCCGACACAGGGACCTACGAGCAGTACTTC
-	13	TRBV28	-	TRBJ2-7	CASSLPGTYEQYF	TGTGCCAGCAGTTTACCAGGGACCTACGAGCAGTACTTC
TRBD2	16	TRBV10-3	few	TRBJ2-3	CAISIEAGVRTDTQYF	TGTGCCATCAGTATAGAAGCGGGAGTAAGGACAGATACGCAGTATTTT
TRBD2	13	TRBV28	few	TRBJ2-1	CAIRAGVYNEQFF	TGTGCCATTCGGGCGGGAGTCTACAATGAGCAGTTCTTC
TRBD1	15	TRBV5-4	-	TRBJ1-2	CASSPGTGHRYGYTF	TGTGCCAGCAGCCCCGGGACAGGACACAGATATGGCTACACCTTC
-	18	TRBV4-1	-	TRBJ1-5	CASSQEETESYSNQPQHF	TGCGCCAGCAGCCAAGAGGAGACAGAGTCATATAGCAATCAGCCCCAGCATTTT
TRBD1	15	TRBV7-7	many	TRBJ2-5	CASSTGTGPQETQYF	TGTGCCAGCAGCACTGGGACAGGCCCGCAAGAGACCCAGTACTTC
TRBD1	15	TRBV6-6	-	TRBJ1-5	CASRTGTGGRQPQHF	TGTGCCAGCAGAACTGGGACAGGGGGACGGCAGCCCCAGCATTTT
-	12	TRBV7-9	-	TRBJ2-1	CASSWGNNEQFF	TGTGCCAGCAGCTGGGGGAACAATGAGCAGTTCTTC
-	13	TRBV6-5	many	TRBJ1-2	CASSYTGMSGYTF	TGTGCCAGCAGTTACACAGGGATGTCTGGCTACACCTTC
-	14	TRBV19	few	TRBJ1-5	CASSIVAGDQPQHF	TGTGCCAGTAGTATCGTTGCAGGGGATCAGCCCCAGCATTTT